Listed below are T cell receptor beta chains from one sample, sequenced in a study of vaccination and CD4 T cells after COVID-19. TCRdb independently ran MiXCR on the PCR reads; one entry per CDR3 protein. The table shows approximately 10,000 distinct CDR3 sequences, with approximately 64% occurring only once. The antigens these receptors bind are not known. Sequenced material: CD4+ T cells from blood, cultured in vitro. The receptor source for this set is a human donor who had recovered from COVID-19. The conserved cysteine and the conserved F or W are not part of the CDR3 here.

J gene,V gene,CDR3 protein
TRBJ2-4,TRBV23-1,ASSQSDCGAKNIQY
TRBJ1-2,TRBV20-1,SARDRFGYGYT
TRBJ2-5,TRBV20-1,SASGGPYQETQY
TRBJ1-2,TRBV7-8,ASSRDRNYGYT
TRBJ2-6,TRBV20-1,SARGLAGAGANVLT
TRBJ2-7,TRBV6-2/TRBV6-3,ASSPGGQY
TRBJ2-3,TRBV6-2/TRBV6-3,ASSLQLAGGTDTQY
TRBJ1-6,TRBV30,AWKLGLNNSPLH
TRBJ1-5,TRBV7-2,ASSLRGQGTQPQH
TRBJ1-2,TRBV27,ASKRTGSGGYT
TRBJ1-5,TRBV19,ASSIPGGPQH
TRBJ2-7,TRBV7-9,ASSLRGHEQY
TRBJ1-6,TRBV27,ASQGQGILPPPIYNSPLH
TRBJ1-1,TRBV28,ASSYDSLDLGAF
TRBJ1-6,TRBV4-1,ASSPRAPENYNSPLH
TRBJ2-5,TRBV15,ATSRTGGRETQY
TRBJ2-5,TRBV7-8,ASSFRTGEQETQY
TRBJ2-5,TRBV24-1,ATSDNTLGGETQY
TRBJ1-2,TRBV11-1,ASSLEPNYGYT
TRBJ1-6,TRBV19,ASSMFNYSPLH
TRBJ1-1,TRBV7-6,ASSLGARVNTEAF
TRBJ1-5,TRBV19,ASSARTGVSNQPQH
TRBJ2-1,TRBV6-5,ASSSIAGGGNEQF
TRBJ2-1,TRBV27,ASSGLLSSYNEQF
TRBJ2-3,TRBV6-5,ASRYLPRDRSTDTQY
TRBJ1-1,TRBV6-5,ASITPGGTEAF
TRBJ1-5,TRBV19,ASSIVGYSQPQH
TRBJ2-5,TRBV2,ASSPPTSGQETQY
TRBJ2-7,TRBV20-1,SARGTSGRTEQY
TRBJ1-5,TRBV2,ASGGVSGNQPQH
TRBJ1-5,TRBV6-5,ASSLPADGQPQH
TRBJ1-2,TRBV30,AWSQTGEVSYT
TRBJ1-1,TRBV6-2/TRBV6-3,ASSRSPDRVNTEAF
TRBJ1-1,TRBV27,ASSPQGPNPEAF
TRBJ1-1,TRBV30,AWTSTGEAF
TRBJ1-5,TRBV5-8,ASSPSSNQPQH
TRBJ2-5,TRBV20-1,SASRGARETQY
TRBJ1-5,TRBV2,ASSVRGQASNQPQH
TRBJ1-1,TRBV11-2,ASSLDWGNRNTEAF
TRBJ2-3,TRBV10-3,ATSTGTDTQY
TRBJ2-1,TRBV20-1,SARTSGRGLYNEQF
TRBJ2-1,TRBV7-7,ASSSGRGPKNNEQF
TRBJ1-1,TRBV7-2,ASSEDRNTEAF